This passage covers 11 T cell receptor beta chains from one sample sequenced in a study of Ad26.COV2.S vaccination and SARS-CoV-2 variants. Sample treatment: about 20 received Ad26.COV2.S at low or high dose, single or two shots; roughly five received placebo; per-sample allocation not given. It was on day 63 after the first vaccine or placebo injection that samples were taken. The method was immunoSEQ multiplex PCR; TCRdb's version includes in-frame clones alone and lacks a portion of them. The sample lists under 550,000 clones, over 75% seen once, with around 3.6% in the top ten. The source material was peripheral blood, sampled in a trial of Ad26.COV2.S vaccine versus placebo. These receptors were taken from a person aged 18-60 years who received the Ad26.COV2.S COVID-19 vaccine or a placebo.

The chain employs TRBV5-1 and TRBJ2-3; D is unclear. CDR1 is SGHRS and CDR2 is YFSETQ in the germline V gene. V lost 0 bases and J lost 2, with 10 bases in between. The CDR3 covers 15 residues. The DNA for the CDR3 is TGCGCCAGCAGCTTGGAGCAGGCTGCCACAGATACGCAGTATTTT. Amino acid sequence: CASSLEQAATDTQYF.

This chain uses TRBV15 with TRBJ2-3; D ambiguous. Germline CDR1 LNHNV, CDR2 YYDKDF (reference sequence). Trimming took 1 base from V and 0 from J, leaving 14 bases between them. The CDR3 is 17 residues long. The DNA for the CDR3 is TGTGCCACCAGCAGAGTGGCTGCGGTGTCTAGCACAGATACGCAGTATTTT. As protein: CATSRVAAVSSTDTQYF. The whole variable domain, filled in from reference TRBV15 and TRBJ2-3, reads DAMVIQNPRYQVTQFGKPVTLSCSQTLNHNVMYWYQQKSSQAPKLLFHYYDKDFNNEADTPDNFQSRRPNTSFCFLDIRSPGLGDTAMYLCATSRVAAVSSTDTQYFGPGTRLTVL.

The chain combines TRBV3-1 (or the pseudogene TRBV3-2) with TRBJ2-3; 10 bases are shared with TRBD2. The junction had 12 bases not matched to a gene; V was cut back by 0 bases and J by 6 bases. CDR3 length: 18 amino acids. Germline lookup yields CDR1 LGHDT and CDR2 YNNKEL (reference sequence). For the CDR3, the DNA is TGTGCCAGCAGCCAAGAAGGGGGTAGCGGGGGGCATTTGGATACGCAGTATTTT. Protein product: CASSQEGGSGGHLDTQYF.

The chain links TRBV6-4 to TRBJ1-2; D not resolved. CDR3 length equals 11 residues. V dropped 2 bases and J dropped 9 bases, with 7 bases sitting between them. CDR1 is MRHNA and CDR2 is SNTAGT in the germline V gene. The CDR3 is CASSDRSSYTF. The CDR3 coding sequence is TGTGCCAGCAGTGACAGGTCTAGCTACACCTTC.

The gene calls are TRBV3-1 (or the pseudogene TRBV3-2) and TRBJ2-7; a possible D gene is TRBD2 (6 bases). The CDR3 totals 15 residues. Germline lookup yields CDR1 LGHDT and CDR2 YNNKEL (reference sequence). Trimming left V 1 base short and J 2 bases short, with 12 bases between. This chain's CDR3 is CASSQGRARAYEQYF. The CDR3 nucleotides are TGTGCCAGCAGCCAAGGGAGGGCCAGGGCCTACGAGCAGTACTTC.

The sample holds one count of this clone. The V gene is TRBV3-1 (or the pseudogene TRBV3-2), the J gene TRBJ1-5, with unresolved D. V lost 1 base to trimming and J lost 3 bases, with 7 bases between them. CDR1 is LGHDT and CDR2 is YNNKEL in the germline V gene (reference sequence). The CDR3 extends over 14 amino acids. CDR3 coding DNA: TGTGCCAGCAGCCAAGCCTTGGACAATCAGCCCCAGCATTTT. Encoded protein: CASSQALDNQPQHF.

The V call is TRBV14, the J call TRBJ2-7, with D perhaps assigned TRBD1 or TRBD2 (5 bases each). This CDR3 is built from 15 residues. CDR1 is SGHDN and CDR2 is FVKESK in the germline V gene. Trimming cost V 0 bases and J 2 bases, with 11 bases left between them. CDR3 in amino acids: CASSQDWGYPYEQYF. The CDR3 DNA sequence: TGTGCCAGCAGCCAAGATTGGGGGTACCCCTACGAGCAGTACTTC.

The chain has TRBV5-1 and TRBJ2-7; tentatively, D is TRBD1 (5 bases). Germline V CDR1 and CDR2: SGHRS, YFSETQ. The CDR3 has 15 residues. Trimming stripped 0 bases from V and 3 bases from J, with 13 bases between. The CDR3 is CASSLDQGGYYEQYF. DNA of the CDR3: TGCGCCAGCAGCTTGGATCAGGGTGGGTACTACGAGCAGTACTTC.

The chain couples TRBV5-4 to TRBJ1-1; 7 bases are shared with TRBD1. Germline CDR1 SGHNT, CDR2 YYREEE (reference sequence). Unmatched junction bases numbered 11, after V lost 0 bases and J lost 9 bases. The length of the CDR3 is 15 residues. This CDR3 reads CASSLERQGGLQAFF. The CDR3 coding sequence is TGTGCCAGCAGCTTGGAGAGACAGGGCGGTTTGCAAGCTTTCTTT. The variable domain in full, completed from reference TRBV5-4 and TRBJ1-1, reads ETGVTQSPTHLIKTRGQQVTLRCSSQSGHNTVSWYQQALGQGPQFIFQYYREEENGRGNFPPRFSGLQFPNYSSELNVNALELDDSALYLCASSLERQGGLQAFFGQGTRLTVV.

The chain recombines TRBV30 with TRBJ1-2; D is uncertain. The germline V and J ends were trimmed by 4 bases and 1 base, with 10 bases remaining between them. Per the germline V gene, CDR1 is GTSNPN and CDR2 is SVGIG (reference sequence). The CDR3 has 13 amino acids. CDR3 in DNA: TGTGCCTGGATGCGACGGATTAACTATGGCTACACCTTC. It is translated as CAWMRRINYGYTF. Complete variable domain (other parts from reference TRBV30 and TRBJ1-2): SQTIHQWPATLVQPVGSPLSLECTVEGTSNPNLYWYRQAAGRGLQLLFYSVGIGQISSEVPQNLSASRPQDRQFILSSKKLLLSDSGFYLCAWMRRINYGYTFGSGTRLTVV.

The J gene is TRBJ2-7, the V gene TRBV28, with 9 bases aligning to TRBD1. Germline V gene data show CDR1 as MDHEN and CDR2 as SYDVKM. V lost 8 bases and J lost 7; bases outside the gene matches: 12. This CDR3 has 14 amino acids. CDR3 bases: TGTGCCAGCGGACCCGGGACAGGGACCAATGAGCAGTACTTC. The encoded protein is CASGPGTGTNEQYF.